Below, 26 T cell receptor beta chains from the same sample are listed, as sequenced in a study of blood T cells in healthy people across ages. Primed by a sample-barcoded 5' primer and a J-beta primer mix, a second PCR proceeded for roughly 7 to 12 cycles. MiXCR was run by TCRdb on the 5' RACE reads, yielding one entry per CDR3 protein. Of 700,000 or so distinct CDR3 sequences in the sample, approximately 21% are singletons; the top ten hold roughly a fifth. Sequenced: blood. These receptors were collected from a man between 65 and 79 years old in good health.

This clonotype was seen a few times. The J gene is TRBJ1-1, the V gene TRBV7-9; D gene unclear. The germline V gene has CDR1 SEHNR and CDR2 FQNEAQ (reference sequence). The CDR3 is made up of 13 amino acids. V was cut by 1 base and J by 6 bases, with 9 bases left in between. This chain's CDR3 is CASSLVGDSEAFF. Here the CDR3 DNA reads TGTGCCAGCAGCTTAGTAGGCGATTCTGAAGCTTTCTTT.

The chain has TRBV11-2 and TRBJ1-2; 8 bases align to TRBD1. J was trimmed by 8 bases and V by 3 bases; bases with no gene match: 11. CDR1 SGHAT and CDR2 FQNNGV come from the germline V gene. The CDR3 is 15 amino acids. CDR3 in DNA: TGTGCCAGCAGCTTTCTGCCCCAGGGGGCGGCCGGCTACACCTTC. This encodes CASSFLPQGAAGYTF.

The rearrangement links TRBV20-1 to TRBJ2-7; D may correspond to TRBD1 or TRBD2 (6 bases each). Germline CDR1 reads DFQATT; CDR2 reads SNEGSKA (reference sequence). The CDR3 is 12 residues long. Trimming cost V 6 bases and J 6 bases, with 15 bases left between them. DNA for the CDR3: TGCAGTGCCGGGGGCACAGGGTCCGAGCAGTACTTC. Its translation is CSAGGTGSEQYF.

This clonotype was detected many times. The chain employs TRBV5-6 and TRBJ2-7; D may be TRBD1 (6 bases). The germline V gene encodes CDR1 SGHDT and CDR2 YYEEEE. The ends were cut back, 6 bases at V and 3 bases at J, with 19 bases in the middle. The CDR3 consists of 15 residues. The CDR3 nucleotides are TGTGCCAGCATGCCAATTACAGGGAACGTCTACGAGCAGTACTTC. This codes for CASMPITGNVYEQYF.

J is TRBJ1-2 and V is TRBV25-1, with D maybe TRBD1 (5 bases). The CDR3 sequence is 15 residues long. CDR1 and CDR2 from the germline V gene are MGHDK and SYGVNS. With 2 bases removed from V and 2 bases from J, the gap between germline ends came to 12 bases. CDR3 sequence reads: CASSEHRDGNYGYTF. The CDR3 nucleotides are TGTGCCAGCAGTGAACACCGGGACGGAAACTATGGCTACACCTTC.

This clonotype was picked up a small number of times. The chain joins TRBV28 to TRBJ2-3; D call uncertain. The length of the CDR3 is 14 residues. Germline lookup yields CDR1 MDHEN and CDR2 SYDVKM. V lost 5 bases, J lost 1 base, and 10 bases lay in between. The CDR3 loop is CASSPPRGTDTQYF. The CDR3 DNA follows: TGTGCCAGCAGTCCCCCTCGGGGCACAGATACGCAGTATTTT.

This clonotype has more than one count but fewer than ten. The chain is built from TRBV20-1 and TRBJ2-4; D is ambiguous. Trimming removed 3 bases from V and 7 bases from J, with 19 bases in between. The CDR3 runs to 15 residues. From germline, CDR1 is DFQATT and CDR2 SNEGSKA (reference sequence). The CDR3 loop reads CSASMDVQYWNIQYF. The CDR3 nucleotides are TGCAGTGCTAGTATGGATGTACAATATTGGAACATTCAGTACTTC.

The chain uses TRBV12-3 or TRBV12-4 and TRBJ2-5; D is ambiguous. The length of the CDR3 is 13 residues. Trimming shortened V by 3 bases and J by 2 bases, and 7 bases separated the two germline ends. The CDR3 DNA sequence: TGTGCCAGCAGTTTTCTAGTTCAAGAGACCCAGTACTTC. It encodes CASSFLVQETQYF.

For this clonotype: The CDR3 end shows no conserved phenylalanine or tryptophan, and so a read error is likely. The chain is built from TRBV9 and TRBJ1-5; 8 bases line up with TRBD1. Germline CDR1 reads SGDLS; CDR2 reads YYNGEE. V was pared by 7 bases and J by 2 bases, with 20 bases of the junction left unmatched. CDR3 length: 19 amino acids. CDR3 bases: TGTGCCAGCGGCTACCTCCACAGGACAGGGATTGATGGCAATCAGCCCCAGCATCTT. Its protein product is CASGYLHRTGIDGNQPQHL.

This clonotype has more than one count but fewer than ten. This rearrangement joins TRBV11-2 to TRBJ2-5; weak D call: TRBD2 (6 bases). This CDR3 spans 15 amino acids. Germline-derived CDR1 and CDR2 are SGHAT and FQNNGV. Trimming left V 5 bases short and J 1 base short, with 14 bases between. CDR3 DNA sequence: TGTGCCAGCAGCCCCGGGGGATTGCCCCAAGAGACCCAGTACTTC. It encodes CASSPGGLPQETQYF. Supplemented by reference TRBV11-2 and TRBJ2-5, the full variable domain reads EAGVAQSPRYKIIEKRQSVAFWCNPISGHATLYWYQQILGQGPKLLIQFQNNGVVDDSQLPKDRFSAERLKGVDSTLKIQPAKLEDSAVYLCASSPGGLPQETQYFGPGTRLLVL.

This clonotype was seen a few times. The DNA of the CDR3 is TGTGCCAGCAGCTCAAGGGTAGGCTATGGCTACACCTTC. Translation gives CASSSRVGYGYTF. This chain links TRBV7-9 with TRBJ1-2, with D uncertain. V lost 4 bases to trimming and J lost 4 bases, with 10 bases between them. CDR1 and CDR2 (germline): SEHNR, FQNEAQ (reference sequence). The CDR3 is made up of 13 amino acids.

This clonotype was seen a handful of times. CDR3 region: CASSWGGWTEAFF. In nucleotides, the CDR3 is TGTGCCAGCAGCTGGGGGGGGTGGACTGAAGCTTTCTTT. The V and J genes are TRBV5-6 and TRBJ1-1; maybe TRBD1 (5 bases). V lost 3 bases and J 5 bases, leaving 11 bases between the germline ends. The CDR3 has 13 residues. The germline gives CDR1 SGHDT, CDR2 YYEEEE.

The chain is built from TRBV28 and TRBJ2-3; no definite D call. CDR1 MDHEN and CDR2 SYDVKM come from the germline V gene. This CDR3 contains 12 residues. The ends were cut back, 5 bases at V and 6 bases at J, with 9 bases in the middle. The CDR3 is CASSLRWDTQYF. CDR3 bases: TGTGCCAGCAGTCTCCGATGGGATACGCAGTATTTT.

The CDR3 region is CASSLDRGIETQYF. As DNA, the CDR3 is TGCGCCAGCAGCTTGGATCGGGGAATCGAGACCCAGTACTTC. The chain carries TRBV5-1 and TRBJ2-5; maybe TRBD2 (5 bases). CDR1 and CDR2 (germline): SGHRS, YFSETQ. The CDR3 extends over 14 amino acids. Trimming cost V 0 bases and J 5 bases, with 11 bases left between them.

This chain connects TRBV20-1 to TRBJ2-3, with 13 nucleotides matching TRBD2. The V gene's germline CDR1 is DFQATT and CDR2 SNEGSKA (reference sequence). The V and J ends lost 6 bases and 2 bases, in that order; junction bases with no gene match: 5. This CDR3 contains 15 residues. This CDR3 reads CSAEGLAGPTDTQYF. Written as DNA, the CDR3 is TGCAGTGCGGAGGGACTAGCGGGACCCACAGATACGCAGTATTTT.

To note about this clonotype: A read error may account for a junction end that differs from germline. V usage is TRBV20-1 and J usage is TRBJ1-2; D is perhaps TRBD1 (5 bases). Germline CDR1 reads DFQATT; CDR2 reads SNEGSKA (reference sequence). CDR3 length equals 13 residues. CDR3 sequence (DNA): TGCAGTGCTAGAGGAGACAGCCGATATGACTACACCTTC. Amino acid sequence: CSARGDSRYDYTF.

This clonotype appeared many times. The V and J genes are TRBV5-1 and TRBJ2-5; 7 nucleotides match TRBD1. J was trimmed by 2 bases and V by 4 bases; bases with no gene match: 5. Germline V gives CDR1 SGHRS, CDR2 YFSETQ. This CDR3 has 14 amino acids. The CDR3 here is CASSPLTGQETQYF. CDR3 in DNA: TGCGCCAGCAGCCCACTGACAGGGCAAGAGACCCAGTACTTC.

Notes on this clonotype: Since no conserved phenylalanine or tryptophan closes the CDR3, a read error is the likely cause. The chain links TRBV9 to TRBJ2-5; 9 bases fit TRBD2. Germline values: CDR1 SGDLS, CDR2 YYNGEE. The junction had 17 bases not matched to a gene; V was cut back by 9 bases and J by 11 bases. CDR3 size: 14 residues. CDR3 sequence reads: CAIGPGLAFWEQYV. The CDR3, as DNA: TGTGCCATCGGACCCGGACTAGCGTTCTGGGAGCAGTACGTC.

The CDR3 here is CASSEGSSGTYEQYF. The CDR3 DNA reads TGCGCCAGCAGCGAAGGGTCTAGCGGAACCTACGAGCAGTACTTC. This rearrangement joins TRBV5-1 to TRBJ2-7, with 7 bases matching TRBD2. With V trimmed by 4 bases and J by 2 bases, 9 bases remained unmatched. Germline lookup yields CDR1 SGHRS and CDR2 YFSETQ. The CDR3 covers 15 residues.

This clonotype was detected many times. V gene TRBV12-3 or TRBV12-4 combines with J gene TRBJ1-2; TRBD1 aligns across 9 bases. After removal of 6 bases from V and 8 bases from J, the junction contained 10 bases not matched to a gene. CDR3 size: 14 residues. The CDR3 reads CASRRTGESLGYTF. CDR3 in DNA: TGTGCCAGCAGAAGGACAGGGGAGAGTTTAGGCTACACCTTC.

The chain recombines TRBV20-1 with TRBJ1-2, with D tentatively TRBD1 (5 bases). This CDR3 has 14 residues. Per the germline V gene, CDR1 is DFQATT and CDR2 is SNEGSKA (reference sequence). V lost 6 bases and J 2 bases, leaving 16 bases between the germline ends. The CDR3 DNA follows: TGCAGTGCCCCCCCCGGGGACCGGAACTATGGCTACACCTTC. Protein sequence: CSAPPGDRNYGYTF.

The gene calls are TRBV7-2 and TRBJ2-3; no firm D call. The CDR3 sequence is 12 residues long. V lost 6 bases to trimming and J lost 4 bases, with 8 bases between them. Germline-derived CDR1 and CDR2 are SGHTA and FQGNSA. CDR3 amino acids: CASRQSADTQYF. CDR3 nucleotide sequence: TGTGCCAGCAGACAATCGGCAGATACGCAGTATTTT.

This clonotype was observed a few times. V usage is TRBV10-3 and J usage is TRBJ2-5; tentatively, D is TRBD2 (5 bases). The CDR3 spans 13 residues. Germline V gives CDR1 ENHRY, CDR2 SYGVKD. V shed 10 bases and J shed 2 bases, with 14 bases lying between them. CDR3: CATLGREQETQYF. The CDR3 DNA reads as TGTGCCACTCTGGGAAGGGAGCAAGAGACCCAGTACTTC.

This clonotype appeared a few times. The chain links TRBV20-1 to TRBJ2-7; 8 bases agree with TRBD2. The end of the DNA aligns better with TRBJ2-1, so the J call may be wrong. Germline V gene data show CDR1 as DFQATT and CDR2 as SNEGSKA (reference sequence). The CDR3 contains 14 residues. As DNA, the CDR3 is TGCAGTGCTCCCCACGGGGGGGCCCGCGATGAGCAGTTCTTC. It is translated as CSAPHGGARDEQFF.

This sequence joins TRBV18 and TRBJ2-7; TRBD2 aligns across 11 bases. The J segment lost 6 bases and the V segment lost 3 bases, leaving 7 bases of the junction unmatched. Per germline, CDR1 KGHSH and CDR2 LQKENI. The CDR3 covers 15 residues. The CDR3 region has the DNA TGTGCCAGCTCACCCCTCCCCGGACTAGCGGGCGAGCAGTACTTC. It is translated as CASSPLPGLAGEQYF.

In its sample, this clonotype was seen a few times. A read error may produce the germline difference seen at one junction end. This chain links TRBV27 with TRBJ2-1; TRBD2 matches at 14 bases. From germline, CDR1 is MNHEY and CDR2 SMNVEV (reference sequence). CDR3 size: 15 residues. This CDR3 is CTSSSISGLAGEQFF. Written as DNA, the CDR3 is TGTACCAGCAGTTCTATCTCGGGACTAGCGGGAGAACAGTTCTTC.